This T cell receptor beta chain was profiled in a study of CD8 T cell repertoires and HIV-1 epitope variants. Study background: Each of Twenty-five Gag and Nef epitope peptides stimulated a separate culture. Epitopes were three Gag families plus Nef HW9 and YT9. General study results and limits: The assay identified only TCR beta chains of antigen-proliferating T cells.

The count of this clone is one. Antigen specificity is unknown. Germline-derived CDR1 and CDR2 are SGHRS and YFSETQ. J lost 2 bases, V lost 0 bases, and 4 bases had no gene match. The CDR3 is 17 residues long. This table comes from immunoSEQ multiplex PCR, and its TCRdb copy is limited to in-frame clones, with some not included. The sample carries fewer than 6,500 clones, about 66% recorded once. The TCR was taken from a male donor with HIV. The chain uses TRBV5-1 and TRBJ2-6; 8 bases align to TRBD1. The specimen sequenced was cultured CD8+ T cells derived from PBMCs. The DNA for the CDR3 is TGCGCCAGCAGCTTGGCCAGGGGGCGGACTGGGGCCAACGTCCTGACTTTC. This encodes CASSLARGRTGANVLTF.